This TCR beta chain was obtained from a study of cytomegalovirus exposure and HLA in healthy donors. Researchers ran the PCR with 60 Vbeta and 13 Jbeta primers. Assay: immunoSEQ multiplex PCR; the TCRdb copy retains only in-frame clones and omits some. Of fewer than 200,000 clones in the sample, more than 70% were seen once. The study, taken as a whole, reports: Later analysis identified a missense DCLRE1C variant that was linked to TCR beta V- and J-gene trimming.

Per germline, CDR1 SGHDT and CDR2 YYEEEE. Trimming shortened V by 4 bases and J by 2 bases, and 13 bases separated the two germline ends. This CDR3 has 14 amino acids. About this clone itself: Its antigen is still unknown.

The chain carries TRBV5-6 and TRBJ2-7; TRBD2 might be the D (6 bases). This clonotype was obtained from a male donor in good health and CMV-seronegative. Sequences were obtained from PBMCs. The CDR3 DNA reads as TGTGCCAGCAGCGGCGGAGGGAGGACCTACGAGCAGTACTTC. This encodes CASSGGGRTYEQYF.